The rows below give T cell receptor beta chains drawn from one sample of a study of T cell repertoires in cytomegalovirus infection. Each CDR3 protein gets one entry after TCRdb re-called the reads with MiXCR. The data show 650,000 to 900,000 distinct CDR3 sequences, around a third seen once. Antigen specificity for these receptors is unknown. The sample consisted of cultured CD8+ T cells from PBMCs, taken from culture after CMV antigen stimulation. Receptors were obtained from a human donor in good health (CMV status not recorded). Some clones in this sample may be carry-over from other donors' samples. Both conserved end residues are part of each CDR3. The D gene is left open where the match is weak. Clone size is stated in some rows and not others, as once, few, many or a class when expanded.

TGTGCCAGCCTACAGGGCATCAATCAGCCCCAGCATTTT CASLQGINQPQHF . . TRBJ1-5 TRBV6-1
TGTGCCAGCAGTGAAATTTTAGGGTATGGCAATCAGCCCCAGCATTTT CASSEILGYGNQPQHF . . TRBJ1-5 TRBV6-1
TGTGCCAGCAGTGAAGTAGGAGGGTATTCACCCCTCCACTTT CASSEVGGYSPLHF . . TRBJ1-6 TRBV6-1
TGTGCCAGTAGGACAGGGTCGGCCTATGGCTACACCTTC CASRTGSAYGYTF few TRBD1 TRBJ1-2 TRBV19
TGCGCCAGCAGCCAAGTCGGGGAAGGGGGATCTGAGCAGTTCTTC CASSQVGEGGSEQFF . . TRBJ2-1 TRBV4-1
TGTGTCAGCAGCCAACGGACTAGCGGCACAGATACGCAGTATTTT CVSSQRTSGTDTQYF . TRBD2 TRBJ2-3 TRBV7-4
TGTGCCAACAGGTTACCCGGGCCCAACACTGAAGCTTTCTTT CANRLPGPNTEAFF . . TRBJ1-1 TRBV27
TGTGCCAGCAGGCCTGGACAGCCCGCCGTGTATGGCTACACCTTC CASRPGQPAVYGYTF few . TRBJ1-2 TRBV7-9
TGTGCCAGCAGCGTAGGAGACTCTCGCTACAATGAGCAGTTCTTC CASSVGDSRYNEQFF . . TRBJ2-1 TRBV9
TGTGCCAGCAGTTTGACGGCGGCCTACGAGCAGTACTTC CASSLTAAYEQYF . . TRBJ2-7 TRBV27
TGTGCCAGCGGCCGGGGGGGGACCATCACAGATACGCAGTATTTT CASGRGGTITDTQYF . TRBD2 TRBJ2-3 TRBV9
TGTGCCAGCAGCTTAGTAGTGGCAGGGGGCTTTAGGAATGAAAAACTGTTTTTT CASSLVVAGGFRNEKLFF many TRBD1 TRBJ1-4 TRBV7-8
TGCGCCAGCAGCCCTGGGACAGGGGGCTATGGTCAGCCCCAGCATTTT CASSPGTGGYGQPQHF . TRBD1 TRBJ1-5 TRBV5-1
TGTGCCAGTAGTATAAGGGGACAGTCCCTCTACGAGCAGTACTTC CASSIRGQSLYEQYF . TRBD1 TRBJ2-7 TRBV19
TGCAGCGTTGAAGATCAGGGTAGTGGGCCACGTACGCAGTATTTT CSVEDQGSGPRTQYF . . TRBJ2-3 TRBV29-1
TGTGCCAGCAGCCCCGGGGGACAGGGGAGAGTATGCGTTCGGTTCTTC CASSPGGQGRVCVRFF few TRBD1 TRBJ2-1 TRBV7-3
TGTGCCAGCAGCCCGCAGGGGGCGAGCTCCTACGAGCAGTACTTC CASSPQGASSYEQYF . TRBD1 TRBJ2-7 TRBV6-5
TGTGCCAGCAGCTTTCCAACAGGGGGTATGAACACTGAAGCTTTCTTT CASSFPTGGMNTEAFF few TRBD1 TRBJ1-1 TRBV7-9
TGTGCCAGCAGCCGGGGGACCTACGAGCAGTACTTC CASSRGTYEQYF few . TRBJ2-7 TRBV14
TGTGCCAGCAGCTCGGAATCAGAGTTAGAGACCCAGTACTTC CASSSESELETQYF once . TRBJ2-5 TRBV6-6
TGTGCCAGCAGCTCACTTCGACAGGCAACTAATGAAAAACTGTTTTTT CASSSLRQATNEKLFF few . TRBJ1-4 TRBV6-6
TGTGCCAGCAGTTACCTGATTTTGGTACAGGACTACAATGAGCAGTTCTTC CASSYLILVQDYNEQFF . . TRBJ2-1 TRBV6-2/TRBV6-3
TGTGCCAGCAGTTGGGGGTTTTCCTATAATTCACCCCTCCACTTT CASSWGFSYNSPLHF . . TRBJ1-6 TRBV12-3/TRBV12-4
TGTGCCAGCAGCTTTCAGATTTACTCTGGAAACACCATATATTTT CASSFQIYSGNTIYF . . TRBJ1-3 TRBV5-3
TGTGCCAGCAGTCCCCCGGGGGGCGGGTCCGGGGATACGCAGTATTTT CASSPPGGGSGDTQYF few . TRBJ2-3 TRBV7-8
TGTGCCAGTAGCGGGACTAGCGGGTGGCCGGATACGCAGTATTTT CASSGTSGWPDTQYF few TRBD2 TRBJ2-3 TRBV19
TGTGCCAGCAGCTTCCTAGGGGGGTCCCAAGAGACCCAGTACTTC CASSFLGGSQETQYF few . TRBJ2-5 TRBV5-4
TGTGCTAGCAGCCCCTGGGGACTAGCGGTGCAAGAGACCCAGTACTTC CASSPWGLAVQETQYF . TRBD2 TRBJ2-5 TRBV7-7
TGTGCCAGCAGCTTAGAGGGGGGGACGGCTAGCAATCAGCCCCAGCATTTT CASSLEGGTASNQPQHF few . TRBJ1-5 TRBV7-9